The T cell receptor beta chain under discussion was sequenced for a study of cytomegalovirus exposure and HLA in healthy donors. This CDR3 spans 13 amino acids. V was clipped by 3 bases and J by 6 bases, with 12 bases between them. Looked up from germline, CDR1 is SGHVS and CDR2 is FQNEAQ. The method was immunoSEQ multiplex PCR; TCRdb's version includes in-frame clones alone and lacks a portion of them. The data show about 150,000 clones, 85% to 90% seen once. The gene calls are TRBV7-8 and TRBJ2-7; the D gene is possibly TRBD2 (5 bases). Sequencing used PBMCs. This receptor was taken from a woman aged 18-29 years in good health and CMV-seropositive. CDR3 sequence: CASSFRGSPEQYF. The DNA for the CDR3 is TGTGCCAGCAGCTTTCGGGGTTCCCCCGAGCAGTACTTC.